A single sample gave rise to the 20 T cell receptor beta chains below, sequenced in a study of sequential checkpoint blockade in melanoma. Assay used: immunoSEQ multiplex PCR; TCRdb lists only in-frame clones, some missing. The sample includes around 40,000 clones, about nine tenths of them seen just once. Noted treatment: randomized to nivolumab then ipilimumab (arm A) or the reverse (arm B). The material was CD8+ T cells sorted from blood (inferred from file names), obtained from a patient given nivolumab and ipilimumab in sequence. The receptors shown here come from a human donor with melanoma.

The CDR3 protein is CASSETIKGYTF. As DNA, the CDR3 is TGTGCCAGCAGTGAGACAATAAAGGGCTACACCTTC. This sequence joins TRBV27 and TRBJ1-2; no reliable D call. Trimming cost V 5 bases and J 8 bases, with 12 bases left between them. Per germline, CDR1 MNHEY and CDR2 SMNVEV (reference sequence). This CDR3 contains 12 residues.

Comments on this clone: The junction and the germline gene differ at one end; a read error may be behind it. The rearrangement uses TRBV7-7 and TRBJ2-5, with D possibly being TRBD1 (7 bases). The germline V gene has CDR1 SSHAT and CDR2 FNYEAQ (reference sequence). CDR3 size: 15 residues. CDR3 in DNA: TGTGCTAGCAGCTCTGACAGGGACTGGGGAGAGACCCAGTACTTC. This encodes CASSSDRDWGETQYF. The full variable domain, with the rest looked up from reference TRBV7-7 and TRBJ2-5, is GAGVSQSPRYKVTKRGQDVTLRCDPISSHATLYWYQQALGQGPEFLTYFNYEAQPDKSGLPSDRFSAERPEGSISTLTIQRTEQRDSAMYRCASSSDRDWGETQYFGPGTRLLVL.

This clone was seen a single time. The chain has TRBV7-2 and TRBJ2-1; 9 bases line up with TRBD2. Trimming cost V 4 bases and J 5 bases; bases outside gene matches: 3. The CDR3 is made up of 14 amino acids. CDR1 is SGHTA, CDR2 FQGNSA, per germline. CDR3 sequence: CASSWAGGDNEQFF. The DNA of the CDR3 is TGTGCCAGCAGCTGGGCGGGAGGGGACAATGAGCAGTTCTTC.

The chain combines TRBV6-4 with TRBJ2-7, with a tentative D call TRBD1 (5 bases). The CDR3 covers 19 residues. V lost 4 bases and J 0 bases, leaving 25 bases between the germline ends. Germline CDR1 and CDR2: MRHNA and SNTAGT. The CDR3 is CASSATRADKGRASYEQYV. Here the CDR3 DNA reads TGTGCCAGCAGTGCGACTCGGGCCGACAAGGGGCGAGCCTCCTACGAGCAGTACGTC.

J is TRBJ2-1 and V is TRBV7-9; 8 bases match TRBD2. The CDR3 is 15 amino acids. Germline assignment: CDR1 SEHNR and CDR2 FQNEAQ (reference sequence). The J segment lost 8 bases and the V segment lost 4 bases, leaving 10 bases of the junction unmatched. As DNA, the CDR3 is TGTGCCAGCAGCTCTCAGGGTAGCGGGATGGATGAGCAGTTCTTC. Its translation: CASSSQGSGMDEQFF.

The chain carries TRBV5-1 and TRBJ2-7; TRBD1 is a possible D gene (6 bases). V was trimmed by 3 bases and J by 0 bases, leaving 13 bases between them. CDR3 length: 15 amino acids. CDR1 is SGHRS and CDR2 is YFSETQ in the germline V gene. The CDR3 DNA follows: TGCGCCAGCAGCTCCGTGGGGGCCTACTCCTACGAGCAGTACTTC. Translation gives CASSSVGAYSYEQYF.

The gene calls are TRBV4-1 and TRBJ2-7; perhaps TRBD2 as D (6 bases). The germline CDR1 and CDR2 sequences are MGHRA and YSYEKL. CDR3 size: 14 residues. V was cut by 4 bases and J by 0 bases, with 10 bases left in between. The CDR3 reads CASSLTSSSYEQYV. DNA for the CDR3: TGCGCCAGCAGCCTAACTAGCAGCTCCTACGAGCAGTACGTC.

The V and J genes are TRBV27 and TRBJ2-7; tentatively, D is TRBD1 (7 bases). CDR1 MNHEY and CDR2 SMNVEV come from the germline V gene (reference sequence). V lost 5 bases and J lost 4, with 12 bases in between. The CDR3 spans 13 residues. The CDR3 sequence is CASSRPGGYEQYF. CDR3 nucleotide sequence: TGTGCCAGCAGTCGGCCAGGGGGGTACGAGCAGTACTTC.

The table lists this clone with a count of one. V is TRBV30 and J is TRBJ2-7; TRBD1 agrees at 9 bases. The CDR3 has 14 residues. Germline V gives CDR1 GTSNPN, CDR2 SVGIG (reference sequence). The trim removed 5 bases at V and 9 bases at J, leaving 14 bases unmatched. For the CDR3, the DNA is TGTGCCTGGGGGGCAGTGGGACAGGGTTTCGTGCAGTACTTC. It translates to CAWGAVGQGFVQYF.

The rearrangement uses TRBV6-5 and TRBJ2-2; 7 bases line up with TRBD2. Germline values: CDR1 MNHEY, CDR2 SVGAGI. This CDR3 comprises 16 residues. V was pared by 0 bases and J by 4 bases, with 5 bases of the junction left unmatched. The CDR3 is CASSYSAGAGTGELFF. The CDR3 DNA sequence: TGTGCCAGCAGTTACTCTGCGGGAGCTGGCACCGGGGAGCTGTTTTTT.

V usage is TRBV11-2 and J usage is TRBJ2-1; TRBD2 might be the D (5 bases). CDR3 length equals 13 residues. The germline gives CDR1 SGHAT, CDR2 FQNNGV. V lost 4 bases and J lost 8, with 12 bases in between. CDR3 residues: CASSSPLAHEQFF. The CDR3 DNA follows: TGTGCCAGCAGCTCTCCGCTAGCACATGAGCAGTTCTTC.

The CDR3 spells CASSPPSTWTLNTGELFF. The CDR3 DNA reads TGTGCCAGCTCACCACCTTCTACGTGGACACTGAACACCGGGGAGCTGTTTTTT. The rearrangement joins TRBV18 to TRBJ2-2; D perhaps matches TRBD1 (5 bases). Trimming cost V 0 bases and J 1 base, with 15 bases left between them. CDR3 length: 18 amino acids. Germline assignment: CDR1 KGHSH and CDR2 LQKENI.

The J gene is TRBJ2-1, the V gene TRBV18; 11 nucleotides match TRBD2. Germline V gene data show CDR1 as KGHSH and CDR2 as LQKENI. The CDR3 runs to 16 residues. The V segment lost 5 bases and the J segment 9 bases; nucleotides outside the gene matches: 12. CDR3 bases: TGTGCCAGCTCATCGACTAGCGGGGAAGTACAGCGTGAGCAGTTCTTC. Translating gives CASSSTSGEVQREQFF.

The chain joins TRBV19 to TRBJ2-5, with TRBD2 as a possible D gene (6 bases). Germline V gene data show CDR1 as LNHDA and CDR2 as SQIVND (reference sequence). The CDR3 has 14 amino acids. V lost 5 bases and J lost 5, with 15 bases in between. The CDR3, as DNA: TGTGCCAGTAGTCGGCGGGGCGAGGGGGAGACCCAGTACTTC. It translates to CASSRRGEGETQYF.

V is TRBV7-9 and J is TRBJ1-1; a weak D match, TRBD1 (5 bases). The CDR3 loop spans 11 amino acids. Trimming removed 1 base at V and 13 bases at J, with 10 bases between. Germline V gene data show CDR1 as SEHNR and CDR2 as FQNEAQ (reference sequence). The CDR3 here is CASSLGQFDFF. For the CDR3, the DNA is TGTGCCAGCAGCTTAGGACAGTTCGATTTCTTT.

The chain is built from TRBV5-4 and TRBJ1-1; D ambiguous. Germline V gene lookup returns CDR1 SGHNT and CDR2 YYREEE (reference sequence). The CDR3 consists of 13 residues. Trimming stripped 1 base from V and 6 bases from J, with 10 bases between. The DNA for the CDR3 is TGTGCCAGCAGCTTGTCGGAGAGCCCTGAAGCTTTCTTT. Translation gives CASSLSESPEAFF.

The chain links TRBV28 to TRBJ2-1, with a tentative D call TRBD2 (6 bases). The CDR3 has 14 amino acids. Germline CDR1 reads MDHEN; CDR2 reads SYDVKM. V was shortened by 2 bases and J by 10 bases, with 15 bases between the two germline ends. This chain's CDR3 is CASSLASGHREQFF. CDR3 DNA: TGTGCCAGCAGTTTAGCGAGCGGGCATCGAGAGCAGTTCTTC.

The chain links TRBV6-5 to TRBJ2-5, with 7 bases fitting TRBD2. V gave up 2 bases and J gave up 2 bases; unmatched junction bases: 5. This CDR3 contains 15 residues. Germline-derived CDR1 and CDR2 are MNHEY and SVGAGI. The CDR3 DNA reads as TGTGCCAGCAGTTACGGGGGGGGTAATCAAGAGACCCAGTACTTC. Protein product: CASSYGGGNQETQYF.

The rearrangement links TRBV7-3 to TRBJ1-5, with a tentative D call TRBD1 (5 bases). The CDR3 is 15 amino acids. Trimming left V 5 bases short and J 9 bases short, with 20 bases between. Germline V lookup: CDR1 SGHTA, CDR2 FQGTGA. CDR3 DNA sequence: TGTGCCAGCAGCCGACAGAGCGAGGCATGGGGGCCCCAGCATTTT. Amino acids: CASSRQSEAWGPQHF.

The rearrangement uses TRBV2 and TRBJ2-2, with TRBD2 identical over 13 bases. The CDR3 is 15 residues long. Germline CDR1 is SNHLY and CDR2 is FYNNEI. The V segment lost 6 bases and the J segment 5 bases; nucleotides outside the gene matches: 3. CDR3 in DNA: TGTGCCAGCAGCCCGACTAGCGGGAGGACCGGGGAGCTGTTTTTT. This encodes CASSPTSGRTGELFF.